Sequencing of this T cell receptor beta chain was carried out in a study of radiation and T cells in renal cell carcinoma (dated by TCRdb to the early 2020s). Looking at the study overall: A total of approximately 53 samples underwent TCR beta sequencing, made up of approximately 26 tumors and roughly 27 peripheral blood samples. The last blood draw occurred 4 weeks after radiation, at the same time as nephrectomy. In the 45 to 65 samples combined, some 4,100,000 unique CDR3 nucleotide sequences were found, encoding 2 million to 3 million unique CDR3 amino acid sequences.

The immunoSEQ kit was used, according to the manufacturer's recommendations, to generate TCR beta libraries from genomic DNA. To prepare the libraries, a first multiplex PCR with proprietary primers was run, followed by a second PCR that added unique barcodes, and a bead cleanup was done after each round. A positive control reaction and a negative control reaction, both provided in the kit, were run with every batch of samples. The final libraries were assessed on an Agilent 4200 TapeStation D1000 ScreenTape, pooled by volume, and quantified by qPCR. Sequencing was performed on an Illumina NextSeq500 using a MidOutput 150-cycle cartridge, with 156 Read1 cycles, 15 Index1 cycles, and the kit custom primers. The pooled library was loaded at roughly 0.98 pM with an approximately 20% PhiX control spike-in. The study's processing was this. Vendor-processed data were analyzed in R, with a clonotype defined as all T cells sharing the same CDR3 nucleotide sequence. In the clone abundance analyses, frequencies were normalized to the 10,000 most abundant clones in each sample. Public T cell clones, averaging fewer than five per sample, were removed before analysis. An abundance difference of at least 32-fold between compartments was the criterion for calling clonotypes tumor-enriched or baseline blood-enriched. A beta-binomial differential abundance model was applied to find clonotypes that expanded or contracted between blood time points. Similarity between tumor and blood repertoires was quantified using the Baroni-Urbani and Buser coefficient, and groups were compared with two-tailed Wilcoxon tests in R. TCRdb holds this immuneACCESS table with in-frame rearrangements only. Some clones are missing; in checked studies, unresolved V genes explain under half, and the rest has no known cause. The D gene and trimming were derived from the DNA, and the V and J assignments and clone size from that table. Within this sample are 150,000 or so clones, with 88% of them counted one time only. The top ten clones comprise 11% of the sample.

With regard to this clone: Its recognized antigen is unknown. It has no much larger one-base neighbor in the sample; base qualities were not kept.

The germline V gene provides CDR1 LGHNA and CDR2 YNFKEQ. From the cysteine through the phenylalanine, the CDR3 covers 20 amino acids. CDR3 DNA is the only sequence kept; it has 60 bases, read in frame from the first base. V loses 0 bases, J loses 5 bases, and the germline ends lie 25 bases apart. The sample's time point label, in plain terms: blood 4 weeks post-SBRT, at nephrectomy. Sample treatment or condition, as interpreted from the label and publication: 15 Gy SBRT to primary tumor, nephrectomy 4 weeks later. Samples were obtained from a clinical trial, in which 15 Gy stereotactic body radiation therapy was delivered to primary renal cell carcinomas and nephrectomy was performed 4 weeks later. To follow tumor-enriched clonotypes, peripheral blood was collected serially from radiation-treated patients at baseline and again at 2 weeks and 4 weeks after SBRT. Every patient's renal cell carcinoma showed clear cell pathology. The QIAamp DNA Blood Mini Kit (Qiagen) was used to prepare genomic DNA for TCR sequencing. The analyses included just those samples that passed every quality control check.

The study at large found these results: With a single-armed trial design, the study had no way to address how radiation dose or scheduling affects the TCR repertoire. An increase in top tumor clonotypes in blood was observed from baseline to 2 weeks post-radiation, followed by contraction by 4 weeks, which was taken to suggest transient expansion of tumor-resident clones. Because pretreatment tumor biopsies were not available, the baseline intratumoral presence of clonotypes could not be determined. Changes in the blood repertoire were not tracked past 4 weeks after treatment.

The sequence was collected from a woman aged 45 to 65 with renal cell carcinoma. The material was blood, obtained from a patient whose treatment included radiotherapy and nephrectomy. This chain joins TRBV4-2 to TRBJ1-4, with the D gene call left open. In nucleotides, the sequence is TGTGCCAGCAGCCAAGACCCCCCCTCGGGTACGCTCGGAGGAAATGAAAAACTGTTTTTT. It codes for CASSQDPPSGTLGGNEKLFF.